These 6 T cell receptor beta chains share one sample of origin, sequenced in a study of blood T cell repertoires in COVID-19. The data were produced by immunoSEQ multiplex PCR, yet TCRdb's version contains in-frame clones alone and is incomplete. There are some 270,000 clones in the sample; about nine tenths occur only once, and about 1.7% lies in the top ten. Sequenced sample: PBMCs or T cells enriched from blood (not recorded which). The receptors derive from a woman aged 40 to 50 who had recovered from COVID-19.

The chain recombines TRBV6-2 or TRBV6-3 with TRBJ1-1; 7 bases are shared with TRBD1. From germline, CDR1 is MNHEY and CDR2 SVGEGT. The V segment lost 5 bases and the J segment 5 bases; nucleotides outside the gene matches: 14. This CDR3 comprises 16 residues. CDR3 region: CASSPRPHRGATEAFF. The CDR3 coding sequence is TGTGCCAGCAGTCCGCGGCCCCACAGGGGCGCTACTGAAGCTTTCTTT.

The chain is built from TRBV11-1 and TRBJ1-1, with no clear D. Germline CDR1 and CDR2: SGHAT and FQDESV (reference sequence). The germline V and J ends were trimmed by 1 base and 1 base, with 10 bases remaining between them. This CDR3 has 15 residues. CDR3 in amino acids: CASSLDGTSNTEAFF. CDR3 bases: TGTGCCAGCAGCTTAGATGGCACCTCGAACACTGAAGCTTTCTTT.

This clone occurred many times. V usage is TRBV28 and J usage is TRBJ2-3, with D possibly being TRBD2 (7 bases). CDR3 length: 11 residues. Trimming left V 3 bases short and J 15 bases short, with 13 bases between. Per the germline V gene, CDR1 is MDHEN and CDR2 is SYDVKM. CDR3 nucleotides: TGTGCCAGCAGTTTGGGAGGGGGGGAATATTTT. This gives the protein CASSLGGGEYF.

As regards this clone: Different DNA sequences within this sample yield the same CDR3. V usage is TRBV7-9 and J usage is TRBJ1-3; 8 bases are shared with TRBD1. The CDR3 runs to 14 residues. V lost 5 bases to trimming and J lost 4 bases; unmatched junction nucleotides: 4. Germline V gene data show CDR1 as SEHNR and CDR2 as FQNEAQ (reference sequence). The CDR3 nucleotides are TGTGCCAGCAGCGTGACAGGGGCGGGAAACACCATATATTTT. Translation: CASSVTGAGNTIYF.

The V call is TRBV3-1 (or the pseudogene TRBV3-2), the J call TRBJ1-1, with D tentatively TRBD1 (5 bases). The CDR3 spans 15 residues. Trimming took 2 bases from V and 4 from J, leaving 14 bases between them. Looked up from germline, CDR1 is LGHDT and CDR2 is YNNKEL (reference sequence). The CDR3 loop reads CASSQREDTRTEAFF. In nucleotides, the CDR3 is TGTGCCAGCAGCCAACGAGAGGACACCCGCACTGAAGCTTTCTTT.

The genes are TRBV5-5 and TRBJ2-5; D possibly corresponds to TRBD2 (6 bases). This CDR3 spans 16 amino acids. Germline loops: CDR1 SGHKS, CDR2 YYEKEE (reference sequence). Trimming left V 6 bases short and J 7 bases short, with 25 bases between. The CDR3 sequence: CASIGQSGLTGGTQYF. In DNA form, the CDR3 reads TGTGCCAGCATTGGGCAGTCGGGACTTACAGGTGGGACCCAGTACTTC.